The clone carrying this TCR beta chain was detected only a few times. The sample is drawn from a study of T-cell reconstitution after alpha-beta-depleted transplantation in children. Unique molecular identifiers featured in how the TCRbeta library was prepared. Using its own MiXCR run on the PCR reads, TCRdb lists one record per CDR3 protein. Seen here are roughly 220,000 distinct CDR3 sequences, roughly 8.1% observed once, and the top ten hold less than 40%. Germline loops: CDR1 MNHEY, CDR2 SVGAGI. The CDR3 runs to 17 residues. V gave up 0 bases and J gave up 6 bases; unmatched junction bases: 9. The chain combines TRBV6-5 with TRBJ2-1; 9 bases are a match to TRBD2. The receptor comes from a male patient under 10 years old who had a stem cell transplant for acute myeloid leukemia, so the T cells may come from the graft donor. Sequencing used PBMCs, mostly from graft donor cells, obtained 360 days after TCRalphabeta/CD19-depleted stem cell transplant. The CDR3 region has the DNA TGTGCCAGCAGTTACTCGTATAGCGGGAGAGAGATCAATGAGCAGTTCTTC. Its protein is CASSYSYSGREINEQFF.